Below are 17 T cell receptor beta chains sequenced from a single sample in a study of blood T cells in healthy people across ages. A J-beta primer mix and a sample-barcoded 5' primer were used in a second PCR of about 7 to 12 cycles. One entry per CDR3 protein, called by TCRdb with MiXCR from the 5' RACE reads. Of hundreds of thousands of distinct CDR3 sequences in the sample, 21% were seen once. The sample was blood. The source is a man aged 65 to 85 in good health.

This clonotype has only a few counts. The rearrangement joins TRBV12-3 or TRBV12-4 to TRBJ2-3; the match to TRBD2 covers 7 bases. The CDR3 contains 15 residues. V lost 6 bases, J lost 1 base, and 7 bases stayed unmatched. The CDR3 region has the DNA TGTGCCAGCAGGTCGGGGGGAGCTGGCACAGATACGCAGTATTTT. It encodes CASRSGGAGTDTQYF.

This clonotype has a count of ten or more. The V and J genes are TRBV5-1 and TRBJ2-5, with TRBD1 identical over 10 bases. The CDR3 contains 15 residues. CDR1 and CDR2 from the germline V gene are SGHRS and YFSETQ. The V and J ends lost 4 bases and 5 bases, in that order; junction bases with no gene match: 8. CDR3 loop: CASSGRQGARETQYF. The CDR3, as DNA: TGCGCCAGCAGCGGACGACAGGGGGCGAGGGAGACCCAGTACTTC.

This sequence joins TRBV28 and TRBJ2-5; 7 bases align to TRBD2. The DNA end is a closer match to TRBJ2-7, so the J assignment may be wrong. This CDR3 region has 16 residues. Germline CDR1 reads MDHEN; CDR2 reads SYDVKM. Written as DNA, the CDR3 is TGTGCCAGCAGCCCTAGCGGAGGTCCTAACTCCTACGAGCAGTACTTC. This encodes CASSPSGGPNSYEQYF.

This clonotype was seen many times. V and J are TRBV3-1 and TRBJ1-2; D remains unclear. Deletions cut 7 bases from V and 5 bases from J, with 14 bases between. The CDR3 runs to 13 residues. Germline assignment: CDR1 LGHDT and CDR2 YNNKEL (reference sequence). The CDR3 sequence: CASIGEGGYGYTF. The CDR3, as DNA: TGTGCCAGCATTGGAGAGGGCGGGTATGGCTACACCTTC.

In its sample, this clonotype was seen many times. This chain uses TRBV7-2 with TRBJ1-1, with D uncertain. CDR1 SGHTA and CDR2 FQGNSA come from the germline V gene. The CDR3 is 14 residues long. V gave up 5 bases and J gave up 2 bases, with 12 bases separating them. The CDR3 loop is CASSPVVGNTEAFF. In DNA, the CDR3 is TGTGCCAGCAGCCCCGTTGTGGGAAACACTGAAGCTTTCTTT.

The chain uses TRBV25-1 and TRBJ2-7; D unresolved. Germline V lookup: CDR1 MGHDK, CDR2 SYGVNS. With 4 bases removed from V and 0 bases from J, the gap between germline ends came to 7 bases. This CDR3 spans 13 amino acids. The CDR3 DNA sequence: TGTGCCAGCAGTGTTGCAGACTCCTACGAGCAGTACTTC. It encodes CASSVADSYEQYF.

CDR3: CATSGWDINSYEQYF. CDR3 in DNA: TGTGCCACCAGCGGGTGGGACATAAACTCCTACGAGCAGTACTTC. J is TRBJ2-7 and V is TRBV15; tentative D call: TRBD1 (6 bases). The CDR3 covers 15 residues. V shed 5 bases and J shed 0 bases, with 14 bases lying between them. The germline V gene encodes CDR1 LNHNV and CDR2 YYDKDF (reference sequence).

This clonotype was seen repeatedly, ten times or more. The V and J genes are TRBV4-3 and TRBJ2-5, with D unresolved. In germline, CDR1 is LGHNA, CDR2 YSLEER. V was shortened by 4 bases and J by 0 bases, with 12 bases between the two germline ends. The CDR3 is 15 amino acids. CDR3 in amino acids: CASSRNLGYQETQYF. Here the CDR3 DNA reads TGCGCCAGCAGCCGGAATCTTGGGTACCAAGAGACCCAGTACTTC.

This clonotype was seen many times. This chain joins TRBV10-1 and TRBJ2-1; 8 bases fit TRBD2. V lost 3 bases and J lost 4; bases outside the gene matches: 2. In germline, CDR1 is WNHNN, CDR2 SYGVQD (reference sequence). The CDR3 is made up of 14 amino acids. CDR3 in amino acids: CASSDGTRYNEQFF. DNA of the CDR3: TGCGCCAGCAGTGACGGGACTAGATACAATGAGCAGTTCTTC.

The gene calls are TRBV27 and TRBJ2-1; 9 nucleotides agree with TRBD2. This CDR3 has 17 amino acids. CDR1 is MNHEY, CDR2 SMNVEV, per germline (reference sequence). V was clipped by 5 bases and J by 1 base; unmatched bases: 9. The CDR3 loop reads CASSPRYSGRSYNEQFF. CDR3 in DNA: TGTGCCAGCAGTCCACGTTATAGCGGGAGATCCTACAATGAGCAGTTCTTC.

V and J are TRBV29-1 and TRBJ1-1; 7 bases are shared with TRBD1. Trimming cost V 7 bases and J 2 bases; bases outside gene matches: 7. This CDR3 comprises 13 residues. Germline V lookup: CDR1 SQVTM, CDR2 ANQGSEA. CDR3: CSASTGTNTEAFF. CDR3 bases: TGCAGCGCCTCGACAGGGACAAACACTGAAGCTTTCTTT.

The table lists this clonotype with many counts. The J gene is TRBJ1-5, the V gene TRBV20-1; D gene ambiguous. The CDR3 runs to 14 residues. Germline assignment: CDR1 DFQATT and CDR2 SNEGSKA (reference sequence). V was clipped by 3 bases and J by 2 bases, with 11 bases between them. CDR3: CSASAAVGNQPQHF. The CDR3 bases are TGCAGTGCTAGTGCGGCGGTGGGCAATCAGCCCCAGCATTTT.

The rearrangement links TRBV6-5 to TRBJ2-5; the match to TRBD2 covers 7 bases. Matching the DNA end better, TRBJ2-7 makes the J call doubtful. Germline-derived CDR1 and CDR2 are MNHEY and SVGAGI. The CDR3 extends over 15 amino acids. CDR3 coding DNA: TGTGCCAGCAGTTACTCGGCGGGAGCATACTACGAGCAGTACTTC. Its protein product is CASSYSAGAYYEQYF.

There are a few counts of this clonotype. This rearrangement joins TRBV20-1 to TRBJ2-5, with 11 bases lining up with TRBD2. Near its end, the DNA agrees better with TRBJ2-1, so the J call may be wrong. Germline lookup yields CDR1 DFQATT and CDR2 SNEGSKA (reference sequence). The CDR3 is 16 residues long. The CDR3 reads CSARGTSGSFNNEQFF. The CDR3 nucleotides read TGCAGTGCTAGAGGAACTAGCGGGAGTTTTAACAATGAGCAGTTCTTC.

The rearrangement joins TRBV6-5 to TRBJ2-5; TRBD2 is a possible D gene (6 bases). Trimming stripped 10 bases from V and 3 bases from J, with 15 bases between. Germline V gives CDR1 MNHEY, CDR2 SVGAGI. This CDR3 has 13 residues. As DNA, the CDR3 is TGTGCCACCGCTCGGTGGGGGGAAGAGACCCAGTACTTC. As protein: CATARWGEETQYF.

CDR3 in amino acids: CASSPTGFSGNTIYF. In DNA, the CDR3 is TGTGCCAGCAGCCCAACAGGGTTTTCTGGAAACACCATATATTTT. This rearrangement joins TRBV6-5 to TRBJ1-3; tentatively, D is TRBD1 (6 bases). The germline V gene has CDR1 MNHEY and CDR2 SVGAGI. The CDR3 spans 15 residues. Trimming took 6 bases from V and 1 from J, leaving 13 bases between them.

This clonotype occurred a few times. This sequence joins TRBV24-1 and TRBJ2-1; D not resolved. Trimming pared 4 bases from V and 0 bases from J, leaving 9 bases between. CDR3 length: 15 residues. The germline gives CDR1 KGHDR, CDR2 SFDVKD. Here the CDR3 reads CATSEGRSSYNEQFF. DNA of the CDR3: TGTGCCACCAGTGAGGGTAGGAGCTCCTACAATGAGCAGTTCTTC.